This entry lists 21 T cell receptor beta chains sequenced from one sample in a study of T cell changes during pregnancy in multiple sclerosis. Sequencing was performed with immunoSEQ multiplex PCR; in TCRdb, only in-frame clones are kept and a portion is missing. The table records roughly 50,000 clones, approximately 92% of them present only once. The sample in question was CD4+ T cells from peripheral blood mononuclear cells, obtained in the third trimester of pregnancy. These receptors all stem from a female donor with multiple sclerosis, enrolled in a pregnancy study.

CDR3 in DNA: TGTGCCAGCAGCTTACGGGCTAGCGGGAGTGGTTCCCAGTTCTTC. This sequence encodes CASSLRASGSGSQFF. V gene TRBV11-2 combines with J gene TRBJ2-1, with TRBD2 matching over 10 bases. The CDR3 runs to 15 residues. The V gene's germline CDR1 is SGHAT and CDR2 FQNNGV. Losses at the gene ends were 2 bases for V and 13 bases for J; bases not matched to a gene: 11.

The J gene is TRBJ2-5, the V gene TRBV27; 7 bases agree with TRBD2. The CDR3 covers 13 residues. V trimming: 6 bases; J trimming: 5 bases; junction bases outside the gene matches: 6. Germline values: CDR1 MNHEY, CDR2 SMNVEV (reference sequence). The CDR3 loop reads CASRGGGQETQYF. The CDR3 DNA reads as TGTGCCAGCAGGGGGGGAGGGCAGGAGACCCAGTACTTC.

This clone was found once. This chain joins TRBV30 and TRBJ2-7; 7 nucleotides match TRBD1. V lost 2 bases and J lost 6; bases outside the gene matches: 13. The germline CDR1 and CDR2 sequences are GTSNPN and SVGIG (reference sequence). The CDR3 length is 15 residues. CDR3 protein: CAWSRGPQTTAEQYF. CDR3 nucleotide sequence: TGTGCCTGGAGTAGGGGGCCCCAGACTACTGCCGAGCAGTACTTC.

The rearrangement joins TRBV5-4 to TRBJ2-3; 10 nucleotides align to TRBD2. The CDR3 is 15 residues long. The junction had 4 bases not matched to a gene; V was cut back by 0 bases and J by 6 bases. CDR1 SGHNT and CDR2 YYREEE come from the germline V gene (reference sequence). The CDR3 region has the DNA TGTGCCAGCAGCTTGGCCAGCGGGGGGGTCGATACGCAGTATTTT. Its protein is CASSLASGGVDTQYF.

V usage is TRBV7-9 and J usage is TRBJ1-6; possibly TRBD1 for D (5 bases). Trimming pared 4 bases from V and 10 bases from J, leaving 26 bases between. CDR3 size: 18 residues. The germline V gene encodes CDR1 SEHNR and CDR2 FQNEAQ (reference sequence). The CDR3 is CASSSGPPGQTAGSPLHF. The CDR3 nucleotides are TGTGCCAGCAGCTCAGGTCCCCCAGGGCAGACTGCAGGGTCACCCCTCCACTTT.

This chain connects TRBV5-1 to TRBJ2-5, with TRBD2 as a possible D gene (6 bases). V lost 7 bases and J 3 bases, leaving 16 bases between the germline ends. CDR1 SGHRS and CDR2 YFSETQ come from the germline V gene. The CDR3 is made up of 14 amino acids. The CDR3 DNA is TGCGCCAGCGCCCCCGGAGGCGGGGAAGAGACCCAGTACTTC. Encoded protein: CASAPGGGEETQYF.

The sample holds a few counts of this clone. CDR3 nucleotide sequence: TGTGCCAGCAGTTTATCAACAGGGGGCTGGCAGCCCCAGCATTTT. Translating gives CASSLSTGGWQPQHF. This chain links TRBV28 with TRBJ1-5, with 9 bases identical to TRBD1. The CDR3 contains 15 residues. Germline V gene sequence: CDR1 MDHEN, CDR2 SYDVKM. Trimming took 1 base from V and 7 from J; bases not matched to a gene: 5.

The rearrangement links TRBV6-6 to TRBJ2-7; no clear D. Germline assignment: CDR1 MNHNY and CDR2 SVGAGI (reference sequence). Trimming left V 0 bases short and J 6 bases short, with 6 bases between. This CDR3 spans 12 amino acids. The CDR3 region is CASSYSSGEQYF. Written as DNA, the CDR3 is TGTGCCAGCAGTTACTCCTCCGGCGAGCAGTACTTC.

In DNA, the CDR3 is TGTGCCAGCATCTACAGGGTGGTCGCCAAAAACATTCAGTACTTC. Its translation is CASIYRVVAKNIQYF. The V call is TRBV5-8, the J call TRBJ2-4; a weak D match, TRBD1 (6 bases). Germline CDR1 reads SGHTS; CDR2 reads YDEGEE. This CDR3 contains 15 residues. Trimming removed 6 bases from V and 1 base from J, with 14 bases in between. Supplemented by reference TRBV5-8 and TRBJ2-4, the full variable domain reads EAGVTQSPTHLIKTRGQQATLRCSPISGHTSVYWYQQALGLGLQFLLWYDEGEERNRGNFPPRFSGRQFPNYSSELNVNALELEDSALYLCASIYRVVAKNIQYFGAGTRLSVL.

The V call is TRBV5-1, the J call TRBJ2-1, with 7 nucleotides matching TRBD1. Trimming at V came to 8 bases and at J to 4 bases, leaving 3 bases not matched to a gene. The CDR3 is made up of 12 amino acids. From germline, CDR1 is SGHRS and CDR2 YFSETQ. CDR3 residues: CARTDRYNEQFF. CDR3 in DNA: TGCGCCAGAACGGACAGGTACAATGAGCAGTTCTTC.

This sequence joins TRBV7-2 and TRBJ2-3, with a possible D match to TRBD1 (7 bases). The CDR3 contains 15 residues. Germline CDR1 SGHTA, CDR2 FQGNSA. V lost 1 base to trimming and J lost 5 bases, with 13 bases between them. CDR3: CASSLGRGQKDTQYF. The CDR3 nucleotides are TGTGCCAGCAGCTTAGGGAGGGGGCAGAAAGATACGCAGTATTTT.

The chain links TRBV7-3 to TRBJ2-3; weak D call: TRBD1 (5 bases). Germline V lookup: CDR1 SGHTA, CDR2 FQGTGA. The CDR3 has 12 residues. V was pared by 5 bases and J by 3 bases, with 6 bases between. CDR3 protein: CASSAGTDTQYF. CDR3 in DNA: TGTGCCAGCAGCGCAGGGACAGATACGCAGTATTTT.

The rearrangement links TRBV27 to TRBJ2-1, with D maybe TRBD1 (6 bases). V lost 5 bases to trimming and J lost 7 bases, with 18 bases between them. Germline V gives CDR1 MNHEY, CDR2 SMNVEV (reference sequence). The CDR3 is 15 amino acids. This CDR3 is CASSPLGPRGNEQFF. DNA for the CDR3: TGTGCCAGCAGTCCCCTAGGCCCTAGGGGGAATGAGCAGTTCTTC.

The CDR3 DNA follows: TGTGCCAGCAGTGATCCGAACAGGGGGTACAATGAGCAGTTCTTC. Amino acids: CASSDPNRGYNEQFF. This chain joins TRBV6-1 and TRBJ2-1; 8 bases are shared with TRBD1. V gave up 3 bases and J gave up 4 bases; unmatched junction bases: 5. In germline, CDR1 is MNHNS, CDR2 SASEGT. The CDR3 length is 15 residues.

The CDR3 spells CASRTLGAGEQFF. The CDR3, as DNA: TGTGCCAGTAGGACCTTGGGGGCAGGTGAGCAGTTCTTC. The chain employs TRBV19 and TRBJ2-1; maybe TRBD1 (6 bases). The CDR3 loop spans 13 amino acids. Germline assignment: CDR1 LNHDA and CDR2 SQIVND (reference sequence). Trimming removed 6 bases from V and 9 bases from J, with 15 bases in between.

The J gene is TRBJ1-5, the V gene TRBV19; unclear D gene. The V gene lost 1 base and the J gene lost 2 bases, with 9 bases spanning the gap. From germline, CDR1 is LNHDA and CDR2 SQIVND (reference sequence). This CDR3 region has 15 residues. The CDR3 nucleotides are TGTGCCAGTAGTATAGGGATGGGAGGCAATCAGCCCCAGCATTTT. This translates into CASSIGMGGNQPQHF.

The chain uses TRBV27 and TRBJ2-3; perhaps TRBD1 as D (7 bases). Germline V gene sequence: CDR1 MNHEY, CDR2 SMNVEV (reference sequence). This CDR3 contains 16 residues. Trimming removed 3 bases from V and 1 base from J, with 14 bases in between. CDR3 nucleotides: TGTGCCAGCAGTTTCATCAGGGGGGTTGGCACAGATACGCAGTATTTT. Translating it yields CASSFIRGVGTDTQYF.

The rearrangement uses TRBV5-1 and TRBJ2-5; 12 nucleotides agree with TRBD2. The V gene's germline CDR1 is SGHRS and CDR2 YFSETQ. V lost 4 bases and J lost 0; bases outside the gene matches: 4. This CDR3 comprises 16 residues. The CDR3 DNA reads TGCGCCAGCAGCAAGCGACTAGCGGGGGACCAAGAGACCCAGTACTTC. Its translation is CASSKRLAGDQETQYF.

The rearrangement joins TRBV6-1 to TRBJ2-1, with 10 bases fitting TRBD2. The length of the CDR3 is 13 residues. The junction had 4 bases not matched to a gene; V was cut back by 8 bases and J by 6 bases. In germline, CDR1 is MNHNS, CDR2 SASEGT. CDR3 DNA sequence: TGTGCCAGCTTACTAGCGGGGATCAATGAGCAGTTCTTC. Protein: CASLLAGINEQFF.

This chain connects TRBV27 to TRBJ2-7; the match to TRBD2 covers 9 bases. The V gene's germline CDR1 is MNHEY and CDR2 SMNVEV (reference sequence). Losses at the gene ends were 4 bases for V and 3 bases for J; bases not matched to a gene: 7. CDR3 size: 15 residues. In nucleotides, the CDR3 is TGTGCCAGCAGTTCCCGACTAGCGGCTCTCTACGAGCAGTACTTC. This encodes CASSSRLAALYEQYF.

The V and J genes are TRBV6-1 and TRBJ1-2; 10 bases fit TRBD1. CDR1 and CDR2 (germline): MNHNS, SASEGT. The junction had 1 base not matched to a gene; V was cut back by 6 bases and J by 3 bases. The CDR3 spans 13 residues. The CDR3 nucleotides are TGTGCCAGCAGGGACAGGGGGGACTATGGCTACACCTTC. Translation: CASRDRGDYGYTF.